This is a list of T cell receptor beta chains from one sample in a study of cytomegalovirus exposure and HLA in healthy donors. The table came from immunoSEQ multiplex PCR; TCRdb's copy has only in-frame clones and leaves some out. Of roughly 100,000 clones listed, more than 70% are singletons. Sequenced input: PBMCs. The receptors were sampled from a male donor in good health and CMV-seropositive. The CDR3 runs from the conserved cysteine through the conserved F or W. The D gene is left open where the match is weak. Size values are once, few and many counts, or a class for expanded clones, and some rows have none.

clone size	D gene	V gene	J gene	CDR3 DNA	CDR3 protein
few	NA	TRBV4-1	TRBJ2-7	TGCGCCAGCAGCCAAGATAGTGGTTCAGGGAACCCCTACGAGCAGTACTTC	CASSQDSGSGNPYEQYF
NA	NA	TRBV5-1	TRBJ2-2	TGCGCCAGCAGCCCCCGTTTCAGCGACACCGGGGAGCTGTTTTTT	CASSPRFSDTGELFF
NA	TRBD2	TRBV5-1	TRBJ2-7	TGCGCCAGCAGCTTGGCCAAGGACAGCGGGGGCTCCTACGAGCAGTACTTC	CASSLAKDSGGSYEQYF
NA	TRBD1	TRBV5-1	TRBJ2-5	TGCGCCAGCAGCGTATCCGGGACAGGGGGAGAGACCCAGTACTTC	CASSVSGTGGETQYF
NA	TRBD1	TRBV10-2	TRBJ2-2	TGCGCCAGCAGTGAGCCAAGGGACAGGGCGAACACCGGGGAGCTGTTTTTT	CASSEPRDRANTGELFF
NA	TRBD1	TRBV19	TRBJ1-5	TGTGCCAGTAGTCTAAGACAGGGAGGTCAGCCCCAGCATTTT	CASSLRQGGQPQHF
NA	TRBD2	TRBV18	TRBJ2-6	TGTGCCAGCTCACCAAGGGGCGGGAGTTGGGAATCTGGGGCCAACGTCCTGACTTTC	CASSPRGGSWESGANVLTF
NA	TRBD2	TRBV11-2	TRBJ2-1	TGTGCCAGCAGCTTAGCGCGGGAGCCCTACAATGAGCAGTTCTTC	CASSLAREPYNEQFF
NA	NA	TRBV19	TRBJ2-7	TGTGCCAGTAGCCCCGGGGGCGAGCAGTACTTC	CASSPGGEQYF
NA	TRBD1	TRBV9	TRBJ1-2	TGTGCCAGCAGCGAGACAGGGTTTTATGGCTACACCTTC	CASSETGFYGYTF
NA	TRBD2	TRBV7-9	TRBJ2-1	TGTGCCAGCAGTCTGACTAGCGGGAGAGGTGAGCAGTTCTTC	CASSLTSGRGEQFF
NA	TRBD2	TRBV7-2	TRBJ2-7	TGTGCCAGCAGCTTAGAGGGGACTACCGCCTACGAGCAGTACTTC	CASSLEGTTAYEQYF
few	NA	TRBV19	TRBJ2-1	TGTGCCAGTAGTATGGGCCTTAGCGGCAATGAGCAGTTCTTC	CASSMGLSGNEQFF
NA	NA	TRBV11-2	TRBJ2-3	TGTGCCAGCAGCCCAGGGACACCCCGGGATACGCAGTATTTT	CASSPGTPRDTQYF
NA	TRBD1	TRBV6-5	TRBJ2-7	TGTGCCAACCTGGACAGGACTCCCCCCTACGAGCAGTACTTC	CANLDRTPPYEQYF
few	TRBD2	TRBV5-5	TRBJ2-7	TGTGCCAGCAGCTTGCGGGGGGAGGGTATGGAGCAGTACTTC	CASSLRGEGMEQYF
NA	NA	TRBV2	TRBJ2-2	TGTGCCAGCAGGCGCACGAACACCGGGGAGCTGTTTTTT	CASRRTNTGELFF
NA	NA	TRBV9	TRBJ1-2	TGTGCCAGCAGCGTTGGGGCAGGGCCAGGGGGCTACACCTTC	CASSVGAGPGGYTF
NA	NA	TRBV4-1	TRBJ2-1	TGCGCCAGCAGCCAAGGATGGGGGCCCGCATTTAGGTTCTTC	CASSQGWGPAFRFF
NA	TRBD1	TRBV7-9	TRBJ1-1	TGTTCCAGCAGCTGGACAGGGGCAAACACTGAAGCTTTCTTT	CSSSWTGANTEAFF
NA	NA	TRBV6-5	TRBJ1-1	TGTGCCAGCAGTTACAAGGGGCGCACGGAGACTGAAGCTTTCTTT	CASSYKGRTETEAFF
NA	NA	TRBV7-8	TRBJ2-7	TGTGCCAGCAGCTTAGCTGGACAGACCTACGAGCAGTACTTC	CASSLAGQTYEQYF
NA	TRBD2	TRBV6-4	TRBJ2-1	TGTGCCAGCAGTGACTCCTGGCGGGAGAGAAATGAGCAGTTCTTC	CASSDSWRERNEQFF
NA	NA	TRBV7-6	TRBJ1-6	TGTGCCAGCAGCTTATCTGGGGCAGACTCACCCCTCCACTTT	CASSLSGADSPLHF
few	NA	TRBV10-3	TRBJ1-5	TGTGCCATCAGTGACGCGGTTGGCAATCAGCCCCAGCATTTT	CAISDAVGNQPQHF
NA	NA	TRBV9	TRBJ2-7	TGTGCCACGGGAGGGGGCGGCTCCTACGAGCAGTACTTC	CATGGGGSYEQYF
once	NA	TRBV28	TRBJ1-5	TGTGCCAGCAGAATAATGTATAGCAATCAGCCCCAGCATTTT	CASRIMYSNQPQHF
NA	NA	TRBV6-5	TRBJ1-1	TGTGCCAGCAGTTACTCTATCAACTGGAGTACTGAAGCTTTCTTT	CASSYSINWSTEAFF
NA	NA	TRBV28	TRBJ2-7	TGTGCCAGCAGTTTAGCTACTAACTACGAGCAGTACTTC	CASSLATNYEQYF
NA	NA	TRBV7-9	TRBJ2-3	TGTGCCAGCAGCTTAATAGATGGACAGAACACAGATACGCAGTATTTT	CASSLIDGQNTDTQYF
NA	NA	TRBV6-5	TRBJ2-3	TGTGCCAGCAGTTACTCGCTAGCAACAGATACGCAGTATTTT	CASSYSLATDTQYF
NA	NA	TRBV6-5	TRBJ2-7	TGTGCCAGCAGCCTCAGCCGAGGGGGCTCCTACGAGCAGTACTTC	CASSLSRGGSYEQYF
NA	NA	TRBV7-3	TRBJ2-1	TGTGCCAGCAGCTTAGCGGAGTACAATGAGCAGTTCTTC	CASSLAEYNEQFF
NA	TRBD1	TRBV5-1	TRBJ2-3	TGCGCCAGCAGCCCGGGGACAGGGGGTTTCACAGATACGCAGTATTTT	CASSPGTGGFTDTQYF
NA	NA	TRBV6-5	TRBJ1-4	TGTGCCAGCAGGCGATCAGGGGCAGGCGAAAAACTGTTTTTT	CASRRSGAGEKLFF
NA	TRBD2	TRBV7-3	TRBJ2-2	TGTGCCAGCAGCTTAATTCCTGTGGGGGGGGGCACCGGGGAGCTGTTTTTT	CASSLIPVGGGTGELFF
once	NA	TRBV5-1	TRBJ1-5	TGCGCCAGCAGCCCAGGGGCAGGGGAAATTCAGCCCCAGCATTTT	CASSPGAGEIQPQHF
NA	TRBD2	TRBV19	TRBJ2-5	TGTGCCAGTAGTGTATGGGCAGGGACTAAAGAGACCCAGTACTTC	CASSVWAGTKETQYF
NA	TRBD1	TRBV7-2	TRBJ1-6	TGTGCCAGCAGCTTGGGGGGGACAGGGGGCATTTCACCCCTCCACTTT	CASSLGGTGGISPLHF
NA	NA	TRBV5-1	TRBJ1-2	TGCGCCAGCAGCTTGGCTAGGACGGGGAACTATGGCTACACCTTC	CASSLARTGNYGYTF
once	TRBD1	TRBV6-1	TRBJ1-5	TGTGCCAGCAGTCCCCGGACAGGTAATCAGCCCCAGCATTTT	CASSPRTGNQPQHF
NA	TRBD2	TRBV6-5	TRBJ2-1	TGTGCCAGCAGACCCCGACTAGCATCTTACAATGAGCAGTTCTTC	CASRPRLASYNEQFF
NA	TRBD2	TRBV5-1	TRBJ2-3	TGCGCCAGCAGCCCCGGACTAGCGGGAGGAGATACGCAGTATTTT	CASSPGLAGGDTQYF
NA	NA	TRBV5-1	TRBJ2-2	TGCGCCAGCAGCTTAGAGGACTCAGGAGGGGAGCTGTTTTTT	CASSLEDSGGELFF
NA	TRBD2	TRBV27	TRBJ2-5	TGTGCCAGCAGCCCCCGGGGTAGCGGGAGTCGAGAGACCCAGTACTTC	CASSPRGSGSRETQYF
NA	TRBD1	TRBV19	TRBJ2-4	TGTGCCAGTAGTATAGGTGGGACAGGACTAGCCAAAAACATTCAGTACTTC	CASSIGGTGLAKNIQYF
NA	TRBD1	TRBV11-2	TRBJ2-1	TGTGCCAGCAGCTTAGGACAGGGTACGGGTGAGCAGTTCTTC	CASSLGQGTGEQFF
NA	TRBD2	TRBV7-2	TRBJ2-3	TGTGCCAGCAGCCCCAGTAGCGGGACGGGCACAGATACGCAGTATTTT	CASSPSSGTGTDTQYF
NA	TRBD1	TRBV28	TRBJ2-1	TGTGCCAGCAGTTTAAGGACAGGCCCCTACAATGAGCAGTTCTTC	CASSLRTGPYNEQFF
NA	NA	TRBV28	TRBJ2-7	TGTGCCAGCGGATGGGCAGGGAACTACGAGCAGTACTTC	CASGWAGNYEQYF
NA	NA	TRBV28	TRBJ1-1	TGTGCCAGCAGTTTCCCCGGCACTGAAGCTTTCTTT	CASSFPGTEAFF
NA	TRBD2	TRBV25-1	TRBJ2-1	TGTGCCAGCAGTGAATTCAGCGGGAGGGACGCAAATGAGCAGTTCTTC	CASSEFSGRDANEQFF
NA	NA	TRBV5-1	TRBJ2-2	TGCGCCAGCAGCTTGGGAAGAGGGGGAATCACCGGGGAGCTGTTTTTT	CASSLGRGGITGELFF
few	TRBD1	TRBV18	TRBJ1-5	TGTGCCAGCTCACCAGCAGGGGGTCAGCCCCAGCATTTT	CASSPAGGQPQHF
few	TRBD2	TRBV2	TRBJ2-2	TGTGCCAGCCAGAGCGGGAGCCCTGCCGGGGAGCTGTTTTTT	CASQSGSPAGELFF
NA	NA	TRBV5-4	TRBJ2-3	TGTGCCAGCAGCCGAGGAGGGGTGAACACAGATACGCAGTATTTT	CASSRGGVNTDTQYF
NA	NA	TRBV9	TRBJ1-1	TGTGCCAGCAGCCCCCGTACAGGGATCGCATCTGAAGCTTTCTTT	CASSPRTGIASEAFF
few	TRBD2	TRBV2	TRBJ2-5	TGTGCCAGCAGTTCAGGACTAGCGGGACAAGAGACCCAGTACTTC	CASSSGLAGQETQYF
NA	NA	TRBV5-8	TRBJ2-3	TGTGCCAGCAGCTTGGCGCAGGGAATAACAGATACGCAGTATTTT	CASSLAQGITDTQYF
NA	NA	TRBV27	TRBJ2-7	TGTGCCAGCAGTCGACTGAATACCTACGAGCAGTACTTC	CASSRLNTYEQYF